Listed here are 10 T cell receptor beta chains from one sample, sequenced in a study of Graves' ophthalmopathy and Graves' hyperthyroidism. Amplification targeted the TCR beta CDR3 regions, with RNA transcripts as the source material. HTBI-primed RT-PCR formed the first round, and a multiplex PCR formed the second. TCRdb recomputed calls from the multiplex PCR reads with MiXCR, one row per CDR3 protein. This table holds around 600,000 distinct CDR3 sequences, over 40% found once. The sample comprised peripheral blood. All receptors come from an adult man with Graves' ophthalmopathy.

Points on this clonotype: An end of the junction differs from the germline gene, which may be a read error. V gene TRBV10-3 combines with J gene TRBJ2-2; 7 bases line up with TRBD2. The CDR3 totals 16 residues. Germline CDR1 reads ENHRY; CDR2 reads SYGVKD. CDR3 DNA: TGTGCCAGCAGTAGTACCGGGAGGTCCAACACCGGGGAGCTGTTTTTT. It specifies CASSSTGRSNTGELFF.

This clonotype has a handful of counts. The chain joins TRBV2 to TRBJ1-2, with 8 bases lining up with TRBD1. The germline V gene has CDR1 SNHLY and CDR2 FYNNEI. CDR3 size: 14 residues. J lost 7 bases, V lost 5 bases, and 9 bases had no gene match. The DNA of the CDR3 is TGTGCCAGCAGTTACTCAGGGGGCGCGCCTGGCTACACCTTC. It encodes CASSYSGGAPGYTF. Full variable domain (missing parts from reference TRBV2 and TRBJ1-2): EPEVTQTPSHQVTQMGQEVILRCVPISNHLYFYWYRQILGQKVEFLVSFYNNEISEKSEIFDDQFSVERPDGSNFTLKIRSTKLEDSAMYFCASSYSGGAPGYTFGSGTRLTVV.

The rearrangement joins TRBV2 to TRBJ2-3, with TRBD1 matching over 10 bases. The CDR3 is made up of 14 amino acids. Trimming took 5 bases from V and 4 from J; bases not matched to a gene: 3. From germline, CDR1 is SNHLY and CDR2 FYNNEI. The CDR3 coding sequence is TGTGCCAGCAGTCCCGGGACAGGGGCAGATACGCAGTATTTT. Translated: CASSPGTGADTQYF.

This clonotype was counted at least ten times. V and J are TRBV2 and TRBJ2-7; the match to TRBD1 covers 7 bases. The CDR3 covers 13 residues. Looked up from germline, CDR1 is SNHLY and CDR2 is FYNNEI. V trimming: 8 bases; J trimming: 0 bases; junction bases outside the gene matches: 4. CDR3 loop: CASVRDSSYEQYF. CDR3 in DNA: TGTGCCAGCGTTAGGGACAGCTCCTACGAGCAGTACTTC.

This clonotype was detected many times. The gene calls are TRBV14 and TRBJ2-5; no clear D. Germline V gene sequence: CDR1 SGHDN, CDR2 FVKESK. V was shortened by 0 bases and J by 5 bases, with 7 bases between the two germline ends. This CDR3 is 13 amino acids long. The CDR3 sequence is CASSQDRVETQYF. In DNA, the CDR3 is TGTGCCAGCAGCCAAGATCGAGTTGAGACCCAGTACTTC.

This clonotype showed up many times. The V call is TRBV6-5, the J call TRBJ1-5; the D gene is possibly TRBD1 (5 bases). The germline V gene has CDR1 MNHEY and CDR2 SVGAGI. With 5 bases removed from V and 11 bases from J, the gap between germline ends came to 16 bases. The CDR3 runs 13 residues. The CDR3, as DNA: TGTGCCAGCAGTGCCCGTGAAGGGGAGGCCCAGCATTTT. The encoded protein is CASSAREGEAQHF.

This clonotype showed up many times. This rearrangement joins TRBV7-9 to TRBJ2-7, with 9 bases matching TRBD1. The germline CDR1 and CDR2 sequences are SEHNR and FQNEAQ (reference sequence). The CDR3 consists of 15 residues. Germline trimming cut 5 bases from V and 7 bases from J; bases unmatched to any gene: 12. CDR3 in amino acids: CASSPPGQGGKEQYF. Here the CDR3 DNA reads TGTGCCAGCAGCCCGCCGGGACAGGGAGGGAAGGAGCAGTACTTC.

The rearrangement uses TRBV19 and TRBJ2-2; D is uncertain. The CDR3 is 13 residues long. From germline, CDR1 is LNHDA and CDR2 SQIVND (reference sequence). The CDR3 loop reads CTGSSQGTGELFF. The CDR3, as DNA: TGTACCGGTAGTTCACAAGGCACCGGGGAGCTGTTTTTT.

The V and J genes are TRBV20-1 and TRBJ2-5; no clear D gene. This CDR3 is built from 15 residues. The germline gives CDR1 DFQATT, CDR2 SNEGSKA (reference sequence). V was shortened by 5 bases and J by 1 base, with 17 bases between the two germline ends. In DNA, the CDR3 is TGCAGTGCTCCTTTTTTAGGAAGTCGCCAAGAGACCCAGTACTTC. It yields the protein CSAPFLGSRQETQYF.

This clonotype appeared many times. The chain couples TRBV7-3 to TRBJ1-2; D is unresolved. This CDR3 has 15 residues. Germline V gene sequence: CDR1 SGHTA, CDR2 FQGTGA. Trimming took 5 bases from V and 3 from J, leaving 16 bases between them. CDR3 coding DNA: TGTGCCAGCAGCCCCGGGGAGGGTCGGTACTATGGCTACACCTTC. This translates into CASSPGEGRYYGYTF. The full variable domain, completed using reference TRBV7-3 and TRBJ1-2, is GAGVSQTPSNKVTEKGKYVELRCDPISGHTALYWYRQSLGQGPEFLIYFQGTGAADDSGLPNDRFFAVRPEGSVSTLKIQRTERGDSAVYLCASSPGEGRYYGYTFGSGTRLTVV.